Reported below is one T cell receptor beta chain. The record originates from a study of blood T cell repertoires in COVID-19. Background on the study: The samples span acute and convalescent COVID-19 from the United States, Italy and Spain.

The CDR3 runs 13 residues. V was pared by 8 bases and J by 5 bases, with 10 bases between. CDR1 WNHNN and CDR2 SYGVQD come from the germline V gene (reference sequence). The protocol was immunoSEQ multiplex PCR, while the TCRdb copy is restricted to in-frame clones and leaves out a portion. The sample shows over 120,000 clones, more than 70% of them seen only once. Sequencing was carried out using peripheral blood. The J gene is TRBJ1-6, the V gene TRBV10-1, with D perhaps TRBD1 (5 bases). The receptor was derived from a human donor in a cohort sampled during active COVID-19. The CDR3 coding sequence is TGCGCCAGCTCGTCAGGGCATAATTCACCCCTCCACTTT. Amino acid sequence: CASSSGHNSPLHF.